This TCR beta chain was captured by sequencing in a study of blood T cell repertoires in COVID-19. About the research overall: The samples span acute and convalescent COVID-19 from the United States, Italy and Spain. The analysed material was cDNA or gDNA that came from T cells, B-cell-depleted T cells, or PBMCs.

CDR1 and CDR2 (germline): LGHDT, YNNKEL (reference sequence). V was cut by 1 base and J by 0 bases, with 13 bases left in between. This CDR3 is 16 amino acids long. Authors' processing steps: It was from reference gene primer amplification that nucleated cell counts were estimated. The data were produced by immunoSEQ multiplex PCR, yet TCRdb's version contains in-frame clones alone and is incomplete. That table furnishes V, J and clone size, whereas the DNA furnished D and trimming. The top ten hold more than 9.5% of the sample, which has some 91,000 clones, approximately 82% seen once. The chain links TRBV3-1 (or the pseudogene TRBV3-2) to TRBJ2-7; D perhaps matches TRBD2 (5 bases). The clonotype originates from a human donor in a cohort sampled during active COVID-19. Sequencing used peripheral blood. This CDR3 is CASSQGTEVNSYEQYF. The CDR3 nucleotides are TGTGCCAGCAGCCAAGGGACGGAGGTCAACTCCTACGAGCAGTACTTC.